This TCR beta chain was found in a study of early T cells in non-severe SARS-CoV-2 infection. Whole-study context: Bulk RNA taken from unsorted whole blood was sequenced, leaving chains unpaired. The study's findings and limits: The study's VDJdb matching favored anti-spike CD8 responses and missed private and CD4 specificities.

In regard to this clonotype: Its target is unknown.

Tagging with unique molecular identifiers was applied to individual cDNA molecules. Each CDR3 protein is one row after TCRdb ran MiXCR on the 5' RACE reads. The table lists some 40,000 distinct CDR3 sequences, around 5% of them singletons, with less than 35% in the top ten. The CDR3 is 15 amino acids. The rearrangement joins TRBV3-2 to TRBJ1-5. TRBV3-2 is an annotated pseudogene. Sequenced: whole blood. This receptor was obtained from an adult who was a healthcare worker with PCR-confirmed SARS-CoV-2 infection or an uninfected control (not recorded which). CDR3 DNA sequence: TGTGCCACAAAATTGAATGGGGAAGCGAATCAGCCCCAGCATTTT. The encoded protein is CATKLNGEANQPQHF.